This T cell receptor (beta chain) was found in a study of siplizumab effects on memory and regulatory T cells. Germline CDR1 reads SGHNT; CDR2 reads YYREEE (reference sequence). The CDR3 runs 16 residues. The V gene lost 4 bases and the J gene lost 5 bases, with 21 bases spanning the gap. Study observations and caveats: Siplizumab cultures yielded proliferating Tregs whose suppressive function was not confirmed. Naive T cells looked more diverse than memory cells and looked like major alloresponse contributors. Mappable alloreactive CD4+ clones averaged roughly 69% Treg-derived with siplizumab versus approximately 25% in controls.

In regard to this clone: Its cognate antigen is unknown.

Assays captured approximately 10^5 TCR templates per sample. Data came from immunoSEQ multiplex PCR; TCRdb stores just in-frame clones and leaves some out. The sample consists of approximately 120,000 clones, about 90% of them appearing once. V and J are TRBV5-4 and TRBJ1-1, with TRBD1 as a possible D gene (6 bases). The receptor's source is a human donor in good health. Sequencing input: Tregs sorted from blood. In DNA, the CDR3 is TGTGCCAGCAGCCACAATCCAGGGGTAGTAGGGACTGAAGCTTTCTTT. Translated, it gives CASSHNPGVVGTEAFF.